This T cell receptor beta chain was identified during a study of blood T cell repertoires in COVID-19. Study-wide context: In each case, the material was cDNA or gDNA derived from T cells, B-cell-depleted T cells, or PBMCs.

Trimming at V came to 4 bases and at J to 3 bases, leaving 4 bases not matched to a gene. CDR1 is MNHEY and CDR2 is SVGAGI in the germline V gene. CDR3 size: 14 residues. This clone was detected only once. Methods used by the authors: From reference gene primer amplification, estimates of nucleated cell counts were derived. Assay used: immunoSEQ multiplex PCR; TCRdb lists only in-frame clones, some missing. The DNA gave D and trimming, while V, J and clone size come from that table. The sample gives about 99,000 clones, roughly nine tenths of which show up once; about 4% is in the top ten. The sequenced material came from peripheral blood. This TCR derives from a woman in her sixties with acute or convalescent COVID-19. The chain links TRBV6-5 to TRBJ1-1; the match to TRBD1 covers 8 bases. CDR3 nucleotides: TGTGCCAGCAGTTCACAGGGGGGGGACACTGAAGCTTTCTTT. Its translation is CASSSQGGDTEAFF.